This T cell receptor beta chain was documented in a study of vaccination and CD4 T cells after COVID-19. Study overall: At day 14 and again at days 161 to 241 post-vaccination, a few convalescent patients were sampled. Stimuli were overlapping spike peptide pools of SARS-CoV-2 and three common cold coronaviruses (HCoV-NL63, HCoV-OC43, HCoV-229E). Study-level findings and limits: For SARS-CoV-2-reactive clonotypes, the median went from approximately 21 to 40, a nonsignificant increase. Among those convalescent, a median approximately 87% of reactive clones emerged solely post-vaccination.

Time point denoted: late sampling 161 to 241 days after vaccination in a few convalescent patients. Indicated treatment: roughly 10-day PBMC culture with coronavirus spike peptide pools or control peptides (ViraFEST assay). Sequenced with the Oncomine TCR Beta short-read assay was DNA taken from cultured CD4+ T cells. TCRdb independently ran MiXCR on the PCR reads; one entry per CDR3 protein. This table has some 20,000 distinct CDR3 sequences, 35% to 40% appearing once. The V end was cut by 5 bases, the J end by 0 bases, with 23 bases between. CDR1 and CDR2 (germline): DFQATT, SNEGSKA (reference sequence). This CDR3 has 17 amino acids. A remark on this clonotype: The antigen remains undetermined.

Specimen: CD4+ T cells from blood, cultured in vitro, collected about 7 months after SARS-CoV-2 vaccination. This sequence joins TRBV20-1 and TRBJ2-7; D call uncertain. This receptor was identified in a human donor who had recovered from COVID-19. CDR3 in amino acids: CSAADPGRARSSYEQYF. DNA of the CDR3: TGCAGTGCTGCCGACCCCGGGCGAGCGAGGAGCTCCTACGAGCAGTACTTC.